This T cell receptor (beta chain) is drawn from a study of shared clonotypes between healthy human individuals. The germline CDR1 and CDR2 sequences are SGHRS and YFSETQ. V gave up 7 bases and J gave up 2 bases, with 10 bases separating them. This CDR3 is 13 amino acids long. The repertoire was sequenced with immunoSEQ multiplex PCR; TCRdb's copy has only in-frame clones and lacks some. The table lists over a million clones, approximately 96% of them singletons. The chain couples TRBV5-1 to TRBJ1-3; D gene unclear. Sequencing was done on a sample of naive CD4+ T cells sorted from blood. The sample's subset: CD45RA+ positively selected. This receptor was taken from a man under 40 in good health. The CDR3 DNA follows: TGCGCCAGCGGTTCGGAAACTGGAAACACCATATATTTT. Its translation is CASGSETGNTIYF.